This TCR beta chain originates from a study of T cell changes during pregnancy in multiple sclerosis. In germline, CDR1 is MNHNS, CDR2 SASEGT. The ends lost 8 bases at V and 3 bases at J; junction bases unmatched: 9. The CDR3 spans 15 residues. Clones were sequenced by immunoSEQ multiplex PCR, and TCRdb holds only the in-frame ones, with some missing. The sample yields fewer than 70,000 clones, around 94% seen once. The clonotype originates from a female donor with multiple sclerosis, enrolled in a pregnancy study. The chain links TRBV6-1 to TRBJ2-1; TRBD1 aligns across 8 bases. The source material was CD8+ T cells from peripheral blood mononuclear cells, sampled in the third trimester of pregnancy. DNA of the CDR3: TGTGCCAGCGGCACCGGACAGGGTGGCTACAATGAGCAGTTCTTC. This codes for CASGTGQGGYNEQFF.